Each of the 2 T cell receptor beta chains below was sequenced from the same sample in a study of cytomegalovirus exposure and HLA in healthy donors. This PCR relied on a set of 60 Vbeta primers and 13 Jbeta primers. Sequenced by immunoSEQ multiplex PCR; TCRdb stores in-frame clones only, minus some. The table includes about 210,000 clones, 70% to 90% detected once. Sequenced material: PBMCs. These receptors were collected from a girl aged 2-10 years in good health and CMV-seronegative.

The chain is built from TRBV5-8 and TRBJ2-4; the D is unclear. V was clipped by 4 bases and J by 0 bases, with 11 bases between them. This CDR3 spans 15 amino acids. Germline CDR1 and CDR2: SGHTS and YDEGEE. This CDR3 is CASSAGWVAKNIQYF. In nucleotides, the CDR3 is TGTGCCAGCAGCGCCGGGTGGGTAGCCAAAAACATTCAGTACTTC.

The chain combines TRBV7-9 with TRBJ2-3; 10 bases agree with TRBD2. The CDR3 contains 15 residues. V shed 6 bases and J 5 bases; nucleotides not matched to a gene: 8. Germline V gene lookup returns CDR1 SEHNR and CDR2 FQNEAQ (reference sequence). CDR3 nucleotide sequence: TGTGCCAGCAGTCGCCTAGCGGGAGTTTTAGATACGCAGTATTTT. Translation: CASSRLAGVLDTQYF. Full variable domain (missing parts from reference TRBV7-9 and TRBJ2-3): DTGVSQNPRHKITKRGQNVTFRCDPISEHNRLYWYRQTLGQGPEFLTYFQNEAQLEKSRLLSDRFSAERPKGSFSTLEIQRTEQGDSAMYLCASSRLAGVLDTQYFGPGTRLTVL.